Only a few counts were recorded for the clone carrying this TCR beta chain. The antigen remains undetermined. This sample was taken from a study of beta chain features in type 1 diabetes. Across the study: Cells sorted and examined across all samples totaled more than 90,000,000.

All of the isolated RNA was reverse transcribed, so expressed TCRB transcripts were sequenced. Some clones are missing from TCRdb's copy, which holds only in-frame ones; the method was immunoSEQ multiplex PCR. The data show over 150,000 clones, around 8.5% seen once. Trimming shortened V by 5 bases and J by 0 bases, and 17 bases separated the two germline ends. Germline V gives CDR1 SGHTA, CDR2 FQGNSA. The CDR3 covers 18 residues. Findings and caveats of the study: Among all four CD4+ subsets, Type 1 diabetes patients had TCRB CDR3s that were moderately but significantly shorter.

The chain links TRBV7-2 to TRBJ2-6, with D maybe TRBD1 (5 bases). Sequenced input: central memory CD4+ T cells from blood. The clonotype comes from a man aged 18 to 29 in good health. The CDR3 nucleotides read TGTGCCAGCAGCCAAGAATCGCAGGGCGGCTCTGGGGCCAACGTCCTGACTTTC. Translation: CASSQESQGGSGANVLTF.